This T cell receptor (beta chain) originates from a study of blood T cells in healthy people across ages. Study-level points and caveats: Estimates of diversity drawn from one million T cells were considered underestimates. Strong correlation linked observed beta diversity and percent naive T cells.

Next came a second PCR, run for 7 to 11 cycles, which used a sample-barcoded 5' primer along with a J-beta primer mix. TCRdb re-derived calls from the 5' RACE reads in MiXCR, one entry per CDR3 protein. The repertoire holds about 780,000 distinct CDR3 sequences, with roughly 24% as singletons. Samples each yielded at least 6 micrograms of total RNA. A word on this clonotype: Its cognate antigen is unknown.

Per germline, CDR1 SGHAT and CDR2 FQNNGV. The V segment lost 5 bases and the J segment 0 bases; nucleotides outside the gene matches: 12. The CDR3 is made up of 18 amino acids. This same sample was also taken into another study, of T cells of mothers and their children.

The genes are TRBV11-2 and TRBJ2-4; TRBD2 aligns across 8 bases. Sample: blood. This clonotype was obtained from a boy between 5 and 17 years old in good health. DNA of the CDR3: TGTGCCAGCAGCCCCGGGGGGGTCCTAAGAGTAGCCAAAAACATTCAGTACTTC. It encodes CASSPGGVLRVAKNIQYF.